Sequencing of this TCR beta chain was carried out in a study of CD8+CD57+ T cells in acquired aplastic anemia. About the research overall: When averaged, DNA from sorted CD4+ and CD8+ cells came to 2.5 to 3.5 ug.

This clonotype appeared many times. No antigen is known for it. Overall study findings and caveats: Patients and controls shared under 30 CD8+ CDR3 sequences, highly expressed in patients.

Genomic DNA provided the template from which TCR beta VDJ and CDR3 profiles were obtained. One entry per CDR3 protein, called by TCRdb with MiXCR from the reads. The data contain about 110,000 distinct CDR3 sequences, 51% of them singletons. The junction had 8 bases not matched to a gene; V was cut back by 10 bases and J by 5 bases. The germline V gene has CDR1 KGHDR and CDR2 SFDVKD. The CDR3 totals 13 residues. This TCR was recovered from a human donor in good health, serving as a control. The sequencing sample was made of sorted CD4+, CD8+, or CD8+CD57+ T cells (not recorded which) from PBMCs. The chain carries TRBV24-1 and TRBJ2-5; 8 nucleotides line up with TRBD2. The CDR3 loop is CATAGGVPETQYF. The DNA for the CDR3 is TGTGCCACTGCCGGGGGGGTACCGGAGACCCAGTACTTC.